This T cell receptor beta chain stems from a study of T cell clones after liver transplantation. Study details: Standard immunosuppression, with no induction, continued until 12-24 months after transplant.

Here immunoSEQ multiplex PCR was the method, and the copy in TCRdb shows in-frame clones only, minus some. The sample lists some 59,000 clones; about 70% were seen once. Unmatched junction bases numbered 12, after V lost 9 bases and J lost 4 bases. The CDR3 is 15 residues long. Germline assignment: CDR1 LNHDA and CDR2 SQIVND (reference sequence). This sequence was found in a human donor who received a liver transplant. The chain is built from TRBV19 and TRBJ1-1; 9 bases agree with TRBD1. The specimen was CD4+ T cells from blood, collected before liver transplant. In DNA, the CDR3 is TGTGCCAGCCACCTAGGGAGGACAGGGGTCACTGAAGCTTTCTTT. Encoded protein: CASHLGRTGVTEAFF.